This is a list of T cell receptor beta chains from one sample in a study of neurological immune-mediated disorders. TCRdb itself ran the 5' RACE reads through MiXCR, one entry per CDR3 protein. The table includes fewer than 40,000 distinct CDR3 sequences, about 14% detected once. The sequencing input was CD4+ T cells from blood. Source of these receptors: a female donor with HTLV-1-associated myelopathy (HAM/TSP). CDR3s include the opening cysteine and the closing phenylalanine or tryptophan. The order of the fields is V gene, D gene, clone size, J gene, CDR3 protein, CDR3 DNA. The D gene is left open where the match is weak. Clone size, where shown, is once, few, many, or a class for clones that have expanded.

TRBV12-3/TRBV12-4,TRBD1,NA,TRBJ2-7,CASSNPGQGYEQYF,TGTGCCAGCAGTAACCCGGGACAGGGATACGAGCAGTACTTC
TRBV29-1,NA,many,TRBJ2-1,CSVLNNEQFF,TGCAGCGTACTAAACAATGAGCAGTTCTTC
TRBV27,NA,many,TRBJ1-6,CASSLGAGYSPLHF,TGTGCCAGCAGTTTGGGGGCAGGTTATTCACCCCTCCACTTT
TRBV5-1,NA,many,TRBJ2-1,CASSYTGRTYNEQFF,TGCGCCAGCAGTTACACAGGGCGTACCTACAATGAGCAGTTCTTC
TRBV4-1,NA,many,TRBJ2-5,CASSQDRGSMYQETQYF,TGCGCCAGCAGCCAAGATCGCGGATCTATGTACCAAGAGACCCAGTACTTC
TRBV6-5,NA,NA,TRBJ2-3,CASSSTSKDTRYF,TGTGCCAGCAGTAGTACGAGCAAAGATACGCGGTATTTT
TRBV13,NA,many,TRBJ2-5,CASSLGLLKETQYF,TGTGCCAGCAGCTTAGGGCTGCTTAAAGAGACCCAGTACTTC
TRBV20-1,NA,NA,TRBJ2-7,CSARVSVNPTYEQYF,TGCAGTGCTAGAGTATCTGTGAACCCCACCTACGAGCAGTACTTC
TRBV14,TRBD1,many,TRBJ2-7,CASTLRGSYEQYF,TGTGCCAGCACCCTCAGGGGGTCCTACGAGCAGTACTTC
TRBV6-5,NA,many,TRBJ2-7,CASSRSGEQYF,TGTGCCAGTTCGCGGTCGGGCGAGCAGTACTTC
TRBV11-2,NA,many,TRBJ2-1,CASSLEPGKGAGEFF,TGTGCCAGCAGCTTAGAGCCGGGAAAGGGTGCGGGCGAGTTCTTC
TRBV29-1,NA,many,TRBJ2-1,CSYRRDHEQFF,TGCAGCTATAGGAGGGATCATGAGCAGTTCTTC
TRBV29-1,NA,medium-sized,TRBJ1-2,CSVAGSRDYGYTF,TGCAGCGTTGCGGGCAGCAGGGACTATGGCTACACCTTC
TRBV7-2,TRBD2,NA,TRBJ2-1,CASSLLAAPDNEQFF,TGTGCCAGCAGCTTACTAGCGGCTCCCGACAATGAGCAGTTCTTC
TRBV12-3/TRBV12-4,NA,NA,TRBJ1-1,CASSPVLGDTEAFF,TGTGCCAGCAGTCCAGTGCTGGGAGATACTGAAGCTTTCTTT
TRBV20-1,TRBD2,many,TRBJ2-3,CSAHAGGDSTDTQYF,TGCAGTGCTCACGCGGGGGGCGATAGCACAGATACGCAGTATTTT
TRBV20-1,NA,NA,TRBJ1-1,CSGGKGNTEDFF,TGCAGCGGGGGGAAGGGAAACACTGAAGATTTCTTT
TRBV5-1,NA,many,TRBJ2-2,CASEAPGRTGELFF,TGCGCCAGCGAGGCTCCGGGACGGACCGGGGAGCTGTTTTTT
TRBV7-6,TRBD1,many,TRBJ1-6,CASSRDSSYNSPLHF,TGTGCCAGCAGCCGGGACAGCTCCTATAATTCACCCCTCCACTTT
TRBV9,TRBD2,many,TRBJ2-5,CASSVGGLAGVQETQYF,TGTGCCAGCAGCGTAGGAGGACTAGCGGGGGTTCAAGAGACCCAGTACTTC
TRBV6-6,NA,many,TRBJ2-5,CASSTAIGRGETQYF,TGTGCCAGCAGTACCGCTATAGGAAGAGGGGAGACCCAGTACTTC
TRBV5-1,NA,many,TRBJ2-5,CASSTTLGGETQYF,TGCGCCAGCAGCACCACCCTAGGGGGAGAGACCCAGTACTTC
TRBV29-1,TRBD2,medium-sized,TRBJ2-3,CSVGSSGMDTQYF,TGCAGCGTTGGGTCTAGCGGGATGGATACGCAGTATTTT
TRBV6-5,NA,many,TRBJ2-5,CASGARDGGETQYF,TGTGCCAGCGGAGCCCGCGACGGTGGAGAGACCCAGTACTTC
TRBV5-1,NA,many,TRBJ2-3,CASTADSTSTDTQYF,TGCGCCAGCACTGCCGACTCAACTAGCACAGATACGCAGTATTTT
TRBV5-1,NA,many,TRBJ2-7,CASSLFQGTREQYF,TGCGCCAGCAGCTTGTTTCAGGGAACGAGGGAGCAGTACTTC
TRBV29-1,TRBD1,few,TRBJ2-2,CSGRSGGSNTGELFF,TGCAGCGGACGGTCAGGGGGCTCGAACACCGGGGAGCTGTTTTTT
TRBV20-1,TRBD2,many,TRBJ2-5,CSARLPSGVQETQYF,TGCAGTGCTAGGTTACCCAGCGGGGTCCAAGAGACCCAGTACTTC
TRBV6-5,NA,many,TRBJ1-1,CASRSGALNTEAFF,TGTGCCAGCAGGTCCGGGGCGTTGAACACTGAAGCTTTCTTT
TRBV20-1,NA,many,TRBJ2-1,CSVRRPSGGQYNEQFF,TGCAGTGTTAGAAGGCCGTCGGGGGGCCAGTACAATGAGCAGTTCTTC
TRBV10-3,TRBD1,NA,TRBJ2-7,CAISGTGSGYEKYF,TGTGCCATCAGTGGGACAGGGTCGGGATACGAGAAGTACTTC
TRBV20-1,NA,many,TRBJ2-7,CSAREDYSSSSYEQYF,TGCAGTGCTCGCGAGGACTATAGCAGCAGCTCCTACGAGCAGTACTTC
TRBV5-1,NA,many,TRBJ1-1,CASSSSGGAPNTEAFF,TGCGCCAGCAGCTCGAGTGGGGGGGCCCCAAACACTGAAGCTTTCTTT
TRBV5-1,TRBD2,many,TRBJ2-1,CASSRGLAGLNEQFF,TGCGCCAGCAGCCGCGGACTAGCGGGATTGAATGAGCAGTTCTTC
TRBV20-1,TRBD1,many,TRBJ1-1,CSLRDSPNTEAFF,TGCAGTCTCCGGGACAGTCCGAACACTGAAGCTTTCTTT
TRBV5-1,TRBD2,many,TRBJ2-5,CASSLQGGGQETQYF,TGCGCCAGCAGCTTACAAGGCGGGGGGCAAGAGACCCAGTACTTC
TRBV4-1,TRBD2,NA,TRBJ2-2,CASSQVGTSGRTNTGELFF,TGCGCCAGCAGCCAAGTTGGGACTAGCGGGAGAACTAACACCGGGGAGCTGTTTTTT
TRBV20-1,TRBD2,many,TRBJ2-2,CSARPGRGNTGELFF,TGCAGTGCTAGACCCGGGAGGGGCAACACCGGGGAGCTGTTTTTT
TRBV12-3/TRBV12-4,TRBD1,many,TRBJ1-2,CASSPTGANYGYTF,TGTGCCAGCAGTCCTACAGGGGCTAACTATGGCTACACCTTC
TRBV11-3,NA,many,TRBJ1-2,CASSESGYGYTF,TGTGCCAGCAGTGAATCAGGGTATGGCTACACCTTC
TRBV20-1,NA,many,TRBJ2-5,CSAQEGGPKETQYF,TGCAGTGCTCAAGAAGGGGGACCTAAAGAGACCCAGTACTTC
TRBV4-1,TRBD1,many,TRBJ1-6,CASSWDRDRESPLHF,TGCGCCAGCAGCTGGGACCGGGACAGGGAATCACCCCTCCACTTT